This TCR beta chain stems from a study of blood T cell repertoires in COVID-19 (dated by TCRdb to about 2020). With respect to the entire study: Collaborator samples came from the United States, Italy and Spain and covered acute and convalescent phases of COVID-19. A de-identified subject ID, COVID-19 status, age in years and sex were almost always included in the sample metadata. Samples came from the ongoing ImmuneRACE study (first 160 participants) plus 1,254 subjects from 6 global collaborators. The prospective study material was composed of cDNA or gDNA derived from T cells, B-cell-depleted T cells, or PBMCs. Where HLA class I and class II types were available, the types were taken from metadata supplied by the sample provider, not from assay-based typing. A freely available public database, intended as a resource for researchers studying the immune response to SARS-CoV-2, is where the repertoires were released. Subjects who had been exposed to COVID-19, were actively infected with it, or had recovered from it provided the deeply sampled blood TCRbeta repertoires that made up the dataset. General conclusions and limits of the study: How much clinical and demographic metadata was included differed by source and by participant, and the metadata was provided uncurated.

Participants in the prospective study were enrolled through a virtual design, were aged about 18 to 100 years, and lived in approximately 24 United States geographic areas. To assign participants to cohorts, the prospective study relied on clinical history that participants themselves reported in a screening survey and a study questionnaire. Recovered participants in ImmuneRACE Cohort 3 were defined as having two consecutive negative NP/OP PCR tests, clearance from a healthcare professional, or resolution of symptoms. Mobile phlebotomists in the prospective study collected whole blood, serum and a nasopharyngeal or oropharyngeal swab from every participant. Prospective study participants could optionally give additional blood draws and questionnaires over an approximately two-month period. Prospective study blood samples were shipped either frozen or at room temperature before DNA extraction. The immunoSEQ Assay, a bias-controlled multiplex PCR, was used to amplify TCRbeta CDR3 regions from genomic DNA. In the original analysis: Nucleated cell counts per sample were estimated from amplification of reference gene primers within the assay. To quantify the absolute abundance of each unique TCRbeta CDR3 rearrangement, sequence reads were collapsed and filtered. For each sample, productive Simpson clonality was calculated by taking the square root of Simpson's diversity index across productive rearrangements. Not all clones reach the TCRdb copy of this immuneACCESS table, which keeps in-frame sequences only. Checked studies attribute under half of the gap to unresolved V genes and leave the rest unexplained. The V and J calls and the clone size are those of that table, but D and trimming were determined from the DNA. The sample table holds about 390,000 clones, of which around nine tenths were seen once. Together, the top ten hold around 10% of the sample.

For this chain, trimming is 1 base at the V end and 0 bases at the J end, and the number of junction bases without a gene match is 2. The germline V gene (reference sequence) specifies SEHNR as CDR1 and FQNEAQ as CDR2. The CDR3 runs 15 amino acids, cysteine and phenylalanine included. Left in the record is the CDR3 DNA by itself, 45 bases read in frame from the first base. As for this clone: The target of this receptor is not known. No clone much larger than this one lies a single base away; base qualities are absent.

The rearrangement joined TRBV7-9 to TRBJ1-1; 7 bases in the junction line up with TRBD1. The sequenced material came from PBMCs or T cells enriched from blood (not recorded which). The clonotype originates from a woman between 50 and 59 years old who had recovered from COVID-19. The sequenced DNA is TGTGCCAGCAGCTTAGGGGGACAGTTGAACACTGAAGCTTTCTTT. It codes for CASSLGGQLNTEAFF.